The 29 T cell receptor beta chains below all came from one sample that was sequenced in a study of blood T cell repertoires in COVID-19. Repertoires were generated with immunoSEQ multiplex PCR, while TCRdb's copy carries only in-frame clones and drops some. The sample records more than 100,000 clones, over 75% being singletons. The sequenced material came from peripheral blood. These receptors were collected from a human donor in a cohort sampled during active or convalescent COVID-19.

A few counts support this clone. The genes are TRBV2 and TRBJ2-6, with D hard to call. CDR3 size: 14 residues. Germline CDR1 SNHLY, CDR2 FYNNEI. Trimming cost V 7 bases and J 0 bases, with 7 bases left between them. The CDR3 loop reads CASTYSSGANVLTF. The CDR3 DNA reads TGTGCCAGCACCTACAGCTCTGGGGCCAACGTCCTGACTTTC.

This chain links TRBV12-3 or TRBV12-4 with TRBJ1-5; D gene unclear. This CDR3 has 13 amino acids. The V end lost 5 bases, the J end lost 9 bases, and 14 bases lay between the germline ends. CDR3 DNA: TGTGCCAGCAGTACCCAGAACCTTCCGCCCCAGCATTTT. Its protein is CASSTQNLPPQHF.

The J gene is TRBJ2-7, the V gene TRBV7-9; tentative D call: TRBD2 (7 bases). The CDR3 loop spans 13 amino acids. With 5 bases removed from V and 6 bases from J, the gap between germline ends came to 14 bases. The germline V gene has CDR1 SEHNR and CDR2 FQNEAQ (reference sequence). The CDR3 nucleotides read TGTGCCAGCAGCCCAAGGGGGGGCCCCGAGCAGTACTTC. Its protein product is CASSPRGGPEQYF.

This chain links TRBV7-9 with TRBJ2-1; 7 nucleotides align to TRBD2. The CDR3 sequence is 16 residues long. The germline V gene has CDR1 SEHNR and CDR2 FQNEAQ (reference sequence). V trimming: 2 bases; J trimming: 3 bases; junction bases outside the gene matches: 7. CDR3 amino acids: CASSLKSGGIYNEQFF. CDR3 sequence (DNA): TGTGCCAGCAGCTTAAAATCCGGGGGGATCTACAATGAGCAGTTCTTC.

The chain joins TRBV30 to TRBJ1-6, with 10 bases lining up with TRBD1. The germline gives CDR1 GTSNPN, CDR2 SVGIG (reference sequence). The CDR3 runs to 18 residues. The trim removed 2 bases at V and 1 base at J, leaving 8 bases unmatched. The CDR3 DNA reads as TGTGCCTGGAGTTACGGGACAGGGGAGATGTCCTATAATTCACCCCTCCACTTT. As protein: CAWSYGTGEMSYNSPLHF.

This rearrangement joins TRBV28 to TRBJ1-2, with a tentative D call TRBD1 (5 bases). The CDR3 sequence is 14 residues long. Germline-derived CDR1 and CDR2 are MDHEN and SYDVKM. Trimming shortened V by 7 bases and J by 1 base, and 13 bases separated the two germline ends. The CDR3, as DNA: TGTGCCAGCAATCGCCCAGGGTTTAACTATGGCTACACCTTC. Amino acids: CASNRPGFNYGYTF.

The chain joins TRBV11-1 to TRBJ1-1, with 10 bases identical to TRBD1. There are 12 residues in the CDR3. The germline V gene has CDR1 SGHAT and CDR2 FQDESV (reference sequence). The junction had 5 bases not matched to a gene; V was cut back by 5 bases and J by 11 bases. CDR3 residues: CASSPRQGAAFF. The DNA for the CDR3 is TGTGCCAGCAGCCCACGACAGGGGGCTGCTTTCTTT.

Only one count was recorded for this clone. The chain recombines TRBV24-1 with TRBJ1-1, with 9 bases fitting TRBD1. Germline assignment: CDR1 KGHDR and CDR2 SFDVKD. V shed 2 bases and J 3 bases; nucleotides not matched to a gene: 3. There are 15 residues in the CDR3. CDR3 amino acids: CATSDSRTGDTEAFF. Written as DNA, the CDR3 is TGTGCCACCAGTGATTCCCGGACAGGGGACACTGAAGCTTTCTTT.

V is TRBV7-7 and J is TRBJ1-4; D may be TRBD1 (6 bases). Germline assignment: CDR1 SSHAT and CDR2 FNYEAQ (reference sequence). The V gene lost 5 bases and the J gene lost 3 bases, with 13 bases spanning the gap. The CDR3 sequence is 15 residues long. The CDR3 loop is CASSRSGAANEKLFF. The CDR3 bases are TGTGCCAGCAGCCGATCAGGGGCGGCTAATGAAAAACTGTTTTTT. The whole variable domain, filled in from reference TRBV7-7 and TRBJ1-4, reads GAGVSQSPRYKVTKRGQDVTLRCDPISSHATLYWYQQALGQGPEFLTYFNYEAQPDKSGLPSDRFSAERPEGSISTLTIQRTEQRDSAMYRCASSRSGAANEKLFFGSGTQLSVL.

With regard to this clone: Other DNA sequences in the sample encode the same CDR3. The gene calls are TRBV18 and TRBJ1-1; the D is unclear. CDR1 and CDR2 from the germline V gene are KGHSH and LQKENI. The V gene lost 2 bases and the J gene lost 1 base, with 8 bases spanning the gap. The CDR3 covers 14 residues. This CDR3 reads CASSPVEGNTEAFF. The CDR3 DNA sequence: TGTGCCAGCTCACCAGTTGAGGGGAACACTGAAGCTTTCTTT.

A note on this clone: A junction end diverges from the germline sequence, so it may reflect a read error. The chain has TRBV29-1 and TRBJ2-5; TRBD1 matches at 10 bases. The CDR3 has 18 amino acids. Germline V gene lookup returns CDR1 SQVTM and CDR2 ANQGSEA. CDR3 bases: TGCCGCGTGGGGGGGGCCCGGGACAGGGGAGTTTGGGGAGAGACCCAGTACTTC. Encoded protein: CRVGGARDRGVWGETQYF.

The gene calls are TRBV7-9 and TRBJ1-6, with 8 positions matching TRBD1. Unmatched junction bases numbered 4, after V lost 5 bases and J lost 1 base. The germline gives CDR1 SEHNR, CDR2 FQNEAQ (reference sequence). The CDR3 sequence is 16 residues long. This chain's CDR3 is CASSAGGKSYNSPLHF. CDR3 coding DNA: TGTGCCAGCAGCGCAGGGGGCAAGTCCTATAATTCACCCCTCCACTTT.

The chain uses TRBV18 and TRBJ1-1; D perhaps matches TRBD1 (6 bases). Trimming shortened V by 2 bases and J by 0 bases, and 10 bases separated the two germline ends. Germline loops: CDR1 KGHSH, CDR2 LQKENI. CDR3 size: 15 residues. Here the CDR3 reads CASSPGTLMNTEAFF. For the CDR3, the DNA is TGTGCCAGCTCACCAGGGACACTTATGAACACTGAAGCTTTCTTT. Combining the CDR3 with reference TRBV18 and TRBJ1-1 gives the whole variable domain NAGVMQNPRHLVRRRGQEARLRCSPMKGHSHVYWYRQLPEEGLKFMVYLQKENIIDESGMPKERFSAEFPKEGPSILRIQQVVRGDSAAYFCASSPGTLMNTEAFFGQGTRLTVV.

The rearrangement joins TRBV30 to TRBJ1-2; no reliable D call. V lost 6 bases and J 0 bases, leaving 14 bases between the germline ends. The CDR3 length is 14 residues. The V gene's germline CDR1 is GTSNPN and CDR2 SVGIG (reference sequence). The CDR3 spells CACTRPLANYGYTF. CDR3 bases: TGTGCCTGCACCCGCCCACTAGCTAACTATGGCTACACCTTC. Full variable domain (rest looked up from reference TRBV30 and TRBJ1-2): SQTIHQWPATLVQPVGSPLSLECTVEGTSNPNLYWYRQAAGRGLQLLFYSVGIGQISSEVPQNLSASRPQDRQFILSSKKLLLSDSGFYLCACTRPLANYGYTFGSGTRLTVV.

J is TRBJ1-6 and V is TRBV6-5, with D tentatively TRBD1 (6 bases). CDR1 is MNHEY and CDR2 is SVGAGI in the germline V gene. There are 14 residues in the CDR3. V shed 2 bases and J shed 5 bases, with 7 bases lying between them. The CDR3 is CASSYTGNNSPLHF. The DNA of the CDR3 is TGTGCCAGCAGTTACACAGGGAATAATTCACCCCTCCACTTT.

V gene TRBV7-2 combines with J gene TRBJ1-1; TRBD1 aligns across 7 bases. This CDR3 has 15 residues. With V trimmed by 1 base and J by 4 bases, 6 bases remained unmatched. Germline V gene lookup returns CDR1 SGHTA and CDR2 FQGNSA. The CDR3 spells CASSLDPTGLTEAFF. DNA for the CDR3: TGTGCCAGCAGCTTAGACCCGACAGGGCTCACTGAAGCTTTCTTT.

J is TRBJ2-3 and V is TRBV2; 8 bases map to TRBD2. Losses at the gene ends were 4 bases for V and 0 bases for J; bases not matched to a gene: 3. The CDR3 contains 15 residues. Germline values: CDR1 SNHLY, CDR2 FYNNEI. The CDR3 DNA sequence: TGTGCCAGCAGTGGACTAGCGCCTAGCACAGATACGCAGTATTTT. Residues: CASSGLAPSTDTQYF.

In this sample, this clone turned up once. The rearrangement joins TRBV9 to TRBJ2-2; 9 bases match TRBD1. CDR1 and CDR2 (germline): SGDLS, YYNGEE. The CDR3 sequence is 15 residues long. J gave up 7 bases and V 2 bases, and 6 bases lay outside the gene matches. The CDR3 sequence: CASSVVTGGIGELFF. In nucleotides, the CDR3 is TGTGCCAGCAGCGTCGTGACAGGGGGGATCGGGGAGCTGTTTTTT.

This rearrangement joins TRBV7-9 to TRBJ1-4, with a weak D call TRBD1 (5 bases). V shed 3 bases and J shed 4 bases, with 9 bases lying between them. The CDR3 runs to 14 residues. Germline CDR1 SEHNR, CDR2 FQNEAQ (reference sequence). This CDR3 reads CASSFPGHNEKLFF. The CDR3 DNA sequence: TGTGCCAGCAGCTTCCCAGGGCATAATGAAAAACTGTTTTTT.

The CDR3 sequence is CASKWGRRGNQPQHF. Written as DNA, the CDR3 is TGTGCCAGCAAATGGGGGCGTCGTGGCAATCAGCCCCAGCATTTT. The chain has TRBV28 and TRBJ1-5, with a weak D call TRBD1 (6 bases). CDR1 and CDR2 from the germline V gene are MDHEN and SYDVKM. This CDR3 is 15 amino acids long. V was trimmed by 7 bases and J by 2 bases, leaving 15 bases between them.

Of note for this clone: Additional DNA sequences in this sample encode the identical CDR3. The chain couples TRBV5-1 to TRBJ1-6; TRBD1 matches at 7 bases. V dropped 4 bases and J dropped 5; count of bases not matched to a gene: 6. Germline V gives CDR1 SGHRS, CDR2 YFSETQ. CDR3 size: 15 residues. CDR3 in amino acids: CASSRDRADNSPLHF. The CDR3 bases are TGCGCCAGCAGCAGAGACAGGGCCGATAATTCACCCCTCCACTTT.

The chain couples TRBV27 to TRBJ2-7; possible D gene TRBD1, 6 bases. The CDR3 is 14 amino acids. V was pared by 2 bases and J by 2 bases, with 10 bases between. Germline V gene lookup returns CDR1 MNHEY and CDR2 SMNVEV (reference sequence). The CDR3 DNA sequence: TGTGCCAGCAGTTTAGGGACACAAGCCTACGAGCAGTACTTC. Its protein is CASSLGTQAYEQYF.

The chain employs TRBV7-9 and TRBJ2-3; maybe TRBD2 (6 bases). In germline, CDR1 is SEHNR, CDR2 FQNEAQ (reference sequence). This CDR3 comprises 15 residues. Trimming stripped 6 bases from V and 2 bases from J, with 15 bases between. The CDR3 sequence: CASRRDSGYTDTQYF. The DNA for the CDR3 is TGTGCCAGCAGACGGGACTCCGGTTACACAGATACGCAGTATTTT.

This chain connects TRBV24-1 to TRBJ2-2, with D possibly TRBD1 on 6 matching bases. Germline V lookup: CDR1 KGHDR, CDR2 SFDVKD. The germline V and J ends were trimmed by 8 bases and 0 bases, with 9 bases remaining between them. This CDR3 spans 14 amino acids. The CDR3 is CATTGTPNTGELFF. CDR3 DNA: TGTGCCACCACGGGGACACCGAACACCGGGGAGCTGTTTTTT.

CDR3 DNA sequence: TGTGCCAGCAGTGCCGACAGGGGGTCGGGGACCCAGTACTTC. Protein sequence: CASSADRGSGTQYF. The V and J genes are TRBV6-4 and TRBJ2-5; 9 bases are a match to TRBD1. Germline V CDR1 and CDR2: MRHNA, SNTAGT. The CDR3 sequence is 14 residues long. V trimming: 4 bases; J trimming: 7 bases; junction bases outside the gene matches: 7.

DNA of the CDR3: TGCGCCAGCAGTGAGTCGCGGGCTGGCAATCAGCCCCAGCATTTT. Translation: CASSESRAGNQPQHF. The rearrangement uses TRBV10-2 and TRBJ1-5; D remains unclear. V lost 0 bases and J lost 2, with 8 bases in between. Germline-derived CDR1 and CDR2 are WSHSY and SAAADI. The length of the CDR3 is 15 residues.

The rearrangement joins TRBV15 to TRBJ2-2, with D perhaps TRBD2 (5 bases). Germline CDR1 LNHNV, CDR2 YYDKDF (reference sequence). This CDR3 comprises 18 residues. V lost 2 bases to trimming and J lost 5 bases, with 21 bases between them. The CDR3 DNA reads TGTGCCACCAGCAGAAGCCCCGGTAGGGCTAGCTTAACCGGGGAGCTGTTTTTT. Protein sequence: CATSRSPGRASLTGELFF.

The chain carries TRBV13 and TRBJ1-6, with a tentative D call TRBD1 (6 bases). The germline CDR1 and CDR2 sequences are PRHDT and FYEKMQ (reference sequence). V lost 5 bases and J 6 bases, leaving 17 bases between the germline ends. CDR3 length equals 16 residues. The CDR3 bases are TGTGCCAGCAGCCGGGGAGGGGGTTCGCCTAATTCACCCCTCCACTTT. This sequence encodes CASSRGGGSPNSPLHF.

J is TRBJ1-1 and V is TRBV10-3; D ambiguous. Germline CDR1 reads ENHRY; CDR2 reads SYGVKD. This CDR3 has 13 amino acids. Trimming took off 1 base at V and 3 bases at J, with 6 bases between the two ends. CDR3 nucleotides: TGTGCCATCAGTGAGTACCGAGACACTGAAGCTTTCTTT. Translating gives CAISEYRDTEAFF.